This is a list of T cell receptor beta chains from one sample in a study of cytomegalovirus exposure and HLA in healthy donors. Here immunoSEQ multiplex PCR was the method, and the copy in TCRdb shows in-frame clones only, minus some. The table lists under 80,000 clones, around 80% of them singletons. Sequencing was done on a sample of PBMCs. All receptors derive from a man aged 50 to 60 in good health and CMV-seropositive. Both conserved end residues are part of each CDR3. D genes are given only for firm matches. Clone size, where shown, is once, few, many, or a class for clones that have expanded.

clone size | CDR3 length | J gene | D gene | V gene | CDR3 DNA | CDR3 protein
once | 15 | TRBJ2-7 | - | TRBV27 | TGTGCCAGCAGTTTCAGACAGGTAGCCATCTACGAGCAGTACTTC | CASSFRQVAIYEQYF
- | 13 | TRBJ2-3 | - | TRBV5-4 | TGTGCCAGCAGCTTTGGAGGCACGGATACGCAGTATTTT | CASSFGGTDTQYF
- | 15 | TRBJ1-6 | - | TRBV14 | TGTGCCAGCAGCCCGCGGGGCGCAGGAGATTCACCCCTCCACTTT | CASSPRGAGDSPLHF
- | 16 | TRBJ1-3 | - | TRBV18 | TGTGCCAGCTCACCGTGGCGGGAGAGCTCTGGAAACACCATATATTTT | CASSPWRESSGNTIYF
- | 14 | TRBJ1-3 | TRBD1 | TRBV5-4 | TGTGCCAGCAGCTTGACAGGGGCTGGAAACACCATATATTTT | CASSLTGAGNTIYF
- | 14 | TRBJ1-1 | - | TRBV19 | TGTGCCAGTACCACCGACAGACCGAACACTGAAGCTTTCTTT | CASTTDRPNTEAFF
- | 14 | TRBJ2-1 | TRBD2 | TRBV19 | TGTGCCAGTAGGATGACGGGAGGTCCAACTGAGCAGTTCTTC | CASRMTGGPTEQFF
- | 12 | TRBJ1-1 | - | TRBV29-1 | TGCAGCGTTGAAGATCGCCCCCTGAGGGCTTTCTTT | CSVEDRPLRAFF
- | 12 | TRBJ2-7 | - | TRBV11-2 | TGTGCCAGCAGCTTACTAGATTACGAGCAGTACTTC | CASSLLDYEQYF
- | 15 | TRBJ1-2 | - | TRBV5-5 | TGTGCCAGCAGCTTGGCCTCCGTCCCTTACTATGGCTACACCTTC | CASSLASVPYYGYTF
- | 13 | TRBJ2-5 | - | TRBV18 | TGTGCCCGCTCACCACCGGAGACAGAGACCCAGTACTTC | CARSPPETETQYF
- | 13 | TRBJ1-6 | - | TRBV15 | TGCGCCACCAGCAGAGATAAGGGGTGGGCCCTCCACTTT | CATSRDKGWALHF
- | 14 | TRBJ1-1 | - | TRBV30 | TGTGCCTGGAGGAAGGACACTCTGAACACTGAAGCTTTCTTT | CAWRKDTLNTEAFF
- | 16 | TRBJ2-3 | TRBD2 | TRBV6-6 | TGTGCCAGCAGTACTGGACCTCGGGGGGGGACAGATACGCAGTATTTT | CASSTGPRGGTDTQYF
- | 14 | TRBJ2-7 | TRBD2 | TRBV28 | TGTGCCAGCTCGGTGATCGGCGGGAGCTACGAGCAGTACTTC | CASSVIGGSYEQYF
- | 17 | TRBJ1-5 | TRBD1 | TRBV7-8 | TGTGCCAGCAGCCTAAGACAGGGTATGTGGGGTAATCAGGCCCAGCATTTT | CASSLRQGMWGNQAQHF
- | 13 | TRBJ2-1 | - | TRBV29-1 | TGCAGCGCCGAGAGGGGGCCGGGGGTTGAGCAGTTCTTC | CSAERGPGVEQFF
once | 17 | TRBJ2-5 | TRBD1 | TRBV5-6 | TGTGCCAGCAGCGCCTATGCCGGGACAGGGCTCCAAGAGACCCAGTACTTC | CASSAYAGTGLQETQYF
- | 15 | TRBJ2-7 | TRBD1 | TRBV5-1 | TGCGCCAGCAGCAGCGTCCGGGACAGAACCTACGAGCAGTACTTC | CASSSVRDRTYEQYF
- | 16 | TRBJ2-5 | TRBD2 | TRBV7-6 | TGTGCCAGCAGCTTAGCAGCGGCTAGCGGGGGCGAGACCCAGTACTTC | CASSLAAASGGETQYF
- | 14 | TRBJ2-7 | TRBD2 | TRBV2 | TGTGCCAGCACCCCTTGGGGGGGTTCGTACGAGCAGTACTTC | CASTPWGGSYEQYF
- | 13 | TRBJ1-6 | TRBD1 | TRBV19 | TGTGCCAGTGGGGGACAGGGCAATTCACCCCTCCACTTT | CASGGQGNSPLHF
- | 13 | TRBJ2-3 | - | TRBV6-5 | TGTGCCAGCAAAGTTTCAGGCACAGATACGCAGTATTTT | CASKVSGTDTQYF
- | 15 | TRBJ1-1 | - | TRBV2 | TGTGCCAGCAGTGACCCCCGAAAGTTCTCATCAGGAGCTTTCTTT | CASSDPRKFSSGAFF
once | 16 | TRBJ1-4 | TRBD1 | TRBV15 | TGTGCCACCAGCGCCCGAACAGGGGCGGGGCGCGAAAAACTGTTTTTT | CATSARTGAGREKLFF
- | 14 | TRBJ2-7 | TRBD2 | TRBV28 | TGTGCCAGCGGACTACCTCCCGGGGGGGGCGAGCAGTACTTC | CASGLPPGGGEQYF
- | 16 | TRBJ1-1 | TRBD1 | TRBV28 | TGTGCCAGCAGCCCCTATGGACAGGGGATGAACACTGAAGCTTTCTTT | CASSPYGQGMNTEAFF
few | 13 | TRBJ2-5 | TRBD1 | TRBV5-8 | TGTGCCAGCAGCCCCGGACAGGGGTACGGGCAGTACTTC | CASSPGQGYGQYF
- | 16 | TRBJ2-1 | TRBD2 | TRBV7-3 | TGTGCCAGCAGTCCCAGTGGCGGGAGCTCCTACAATGAGCAGTTCTTC | CASSPSGGSSYNEQFF
- | 14 | TRBJ1-2 | TRBD1 | TRBV6-1 | TGTGCCAGCAGTGAAGAGGAGGGGGCCTATGGCTACACCTTC | CASSEEEGAYGYTF
- | 16 | TRBJ1-4 | - | TRBV10-2 | TGCGCCAGCAGTGAGTCGATAGGGGAAGAAGAGGAAAAACTGTTTTTT | CASSESIGEEEEKLFF
- | 16 | TRBJ2-1 | TRBD2 | TRBV19 | TGTGCCAGTGTTAGACGCGGGGGACTAAGCCCTAATGAGCAGTTCTTC | CASVRRGGLSPNEQFF
once | 14 | TRBJ1-4 | TRBD1 | TRBV5-6 | TGTGCCAGCAGCTTGGGGGGGACAGTAGAAAAACTGTTTTTT | CASSLGGTVEKLFF
- | 15 | TRBJ2-3 | TRBD2 | TRBV2 | TGTGCCAGTGCAGTGGCTAGCGGGGGCACAGATACGCAGTATTTT | CASAVASGGTDTQYF
- | 11 | TRBJ2-7 | - | TRBV28 | TGTGCCAGCAGTGGGGGGTACGAGCAGTACTTC | CASSGGYEQYF
few | 17 | TRBJ2-1 | - | TRBV4-3 | TGCGCCAGCAGCCAAGCTATGATAGTCATCATCTACAATGAGCAGTTCTTC | CASSQAMIVIIYNEQFF
- | 14 | TRBJ1-1 | - | TRBV5-4 | TGTGCCAGCAGCTTGTCGGGGGAGGACACTGAAGCTTTCTTT | CASSLSGEDTEAFF
few | 15 | TRBJ2-7 | TRBD1 | TRBV6-5 | TGTGCCAGCAGTTACTTGGGACAGGGCCCCTACGAGCAGTACTTC | CASSYLGQGPYEQYF
few | 13 | TRBJ2-1 | - | TRBV4-1 | TGCGCCAGCAGCCCACCTTGGGACTTAAGGCAGTTCTTC | CASSPPWDLRQFF
- | 15 | TRBJ2-7 | - | TRBV5-4 | TGTGCCAGCAGCTTGTATGACCGCCAAACAGCCGAGCAGTACTTC | CASSLYDRQTAEQYF
- | 14 | TRBJ2-7 | TRBD1 | TRBV7-2 | TGTGCCAGCAGCTTTCTGGACAGGCCCTACGAGCAGTACTTC | CASSFLDRPYEQYF
few | 13 | TRBJ2-5 | TRBD1 | TRBV4-1 | TGCGACAGCAGACAAACAGGGGATGAGACCCAGTACTTC | CDSRQTGDETQYF
few | 14 | TRBJ1-2 | TRBD1 | TRBV29-1 | TGCAGCGTTGCGGCCTCAGGGGGTGATTATGGCTACACCTTC | CSVAASGGDYGYTF
few | 12 | TRBJ2-7 | - | TRBV9 | TGTGCCAGCAGCTTAGTAGGGGGCGAGCAGTACTTC | CASSLVGGEQYF
once | 16 | TRBJ1-2 | - | TRBV9 | TGTGCCAGCAGCGTAGTGTCTACAGGAGGGCCCTATGGCTACACCTTC | CASSVVSTGGPYGYTF
many | 15 | TRBJ2-7 | - | TRBV6-1 | TGTGCCAGCAGCTCCCAGGGGCCCAGCTCCTACGAGCAGTACTTC | CASSSQGPSSYEQYF
once | 12 | TRBJ1-1 | TRBD1 | TRBV6-5 | TGTGCCAGTCAGACAGGGGAGACTGAAGCTTTCTTT | CASQTGETEAFF
- | 14 | TRBJ2-2 | - | TRBV6-1 | TGTGCCAGCAGCTCAGGGGAGGGGTCCGGGGAGCTGTTTTTT | CASSSGEGSGELFF
- | 14 | TRBJ1-5 | - | TRBV12-5 | TGTGCTAGTGGTTTGGAGGCAGGGAATCAGCCCCAGCATTTT | CASGLEAGNQPQHF
- | 13 | TRBJ2-2 | - | TRBV10-3 | TGTGCCATCAGGCCAATGGGGACTGGGGAGCTGTTTTTT | CAIRPMGTGELFF
once | 15 | TRBJ1-3 | - | TRBV25-1 | TGTGCCAGCAGTGAGCGGGGGATCTCTGGAAACACCATATATTTT | CASSERGISGNTIYF
- | 16 | TRBJ1-6 | TRBD1 | TRBV30 | TGTGCCTGGAGTGTAGGCCAGGGACAGTGGAGTTCACCCCTCCACTTT | CAWSVGQGQWSSPLHF
- | 16 | TRBJ1-5 | TRBD1 | TRBV5-6 | TGTGCCAGCAGCTTGTTTCAGGGGGCTAGCAATCAGCCCCAGCATTTT | CASSLFQGASNQPQHF